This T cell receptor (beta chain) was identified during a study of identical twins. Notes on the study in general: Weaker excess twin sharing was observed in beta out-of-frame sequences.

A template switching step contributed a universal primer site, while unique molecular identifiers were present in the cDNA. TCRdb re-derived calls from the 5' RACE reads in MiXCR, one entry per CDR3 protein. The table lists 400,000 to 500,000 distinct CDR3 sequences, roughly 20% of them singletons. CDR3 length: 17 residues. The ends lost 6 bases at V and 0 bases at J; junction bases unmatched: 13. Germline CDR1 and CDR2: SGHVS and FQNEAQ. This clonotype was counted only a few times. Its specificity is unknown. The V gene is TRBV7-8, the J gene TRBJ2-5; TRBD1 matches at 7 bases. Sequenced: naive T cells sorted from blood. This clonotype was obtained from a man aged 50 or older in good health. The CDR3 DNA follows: TGTGCCAGCAGTGCATACATGGGACAGACGAACCAAGAGACCCAGTACTTC. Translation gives CASSAYMGQTNQETQYF.